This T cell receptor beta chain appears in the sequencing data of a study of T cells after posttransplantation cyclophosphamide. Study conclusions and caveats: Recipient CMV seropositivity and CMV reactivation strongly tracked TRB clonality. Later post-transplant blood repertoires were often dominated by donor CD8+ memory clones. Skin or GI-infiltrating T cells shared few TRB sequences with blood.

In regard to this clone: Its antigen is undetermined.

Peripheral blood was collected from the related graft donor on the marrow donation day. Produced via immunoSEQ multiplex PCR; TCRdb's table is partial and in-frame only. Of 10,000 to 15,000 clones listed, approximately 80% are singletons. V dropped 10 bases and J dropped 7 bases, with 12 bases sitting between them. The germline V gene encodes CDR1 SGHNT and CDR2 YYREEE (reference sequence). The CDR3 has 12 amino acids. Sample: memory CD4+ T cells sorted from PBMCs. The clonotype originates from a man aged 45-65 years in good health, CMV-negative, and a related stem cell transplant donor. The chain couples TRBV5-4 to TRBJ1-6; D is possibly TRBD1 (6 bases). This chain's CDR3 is CAYRVDNSPLHF. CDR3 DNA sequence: TGTGCCTACAGGGTCGACAATTCACCCCTCCACTTT.